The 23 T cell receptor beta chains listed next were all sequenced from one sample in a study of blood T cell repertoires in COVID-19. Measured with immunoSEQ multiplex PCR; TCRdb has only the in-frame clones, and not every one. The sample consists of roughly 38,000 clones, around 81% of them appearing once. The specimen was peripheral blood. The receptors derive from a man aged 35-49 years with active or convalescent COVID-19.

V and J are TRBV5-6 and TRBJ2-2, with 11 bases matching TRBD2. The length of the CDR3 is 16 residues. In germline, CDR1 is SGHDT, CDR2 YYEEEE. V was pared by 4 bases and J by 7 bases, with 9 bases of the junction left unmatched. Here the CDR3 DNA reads TGTGCCAGCAGCCTTCCGACTAGCGGGGCGGGCGGGGAGCTGTTTTTT. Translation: CASSLPTSGAGGELFF.

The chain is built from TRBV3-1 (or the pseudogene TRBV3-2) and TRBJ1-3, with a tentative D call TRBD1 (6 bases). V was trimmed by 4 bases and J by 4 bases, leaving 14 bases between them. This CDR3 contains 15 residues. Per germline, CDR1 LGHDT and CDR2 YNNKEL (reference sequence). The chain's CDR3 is CASSLTWDTGNTIYF. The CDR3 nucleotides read TGTGCCAGCAGCCTTACCTGGGACACAGGAAACACCATATATTTT.

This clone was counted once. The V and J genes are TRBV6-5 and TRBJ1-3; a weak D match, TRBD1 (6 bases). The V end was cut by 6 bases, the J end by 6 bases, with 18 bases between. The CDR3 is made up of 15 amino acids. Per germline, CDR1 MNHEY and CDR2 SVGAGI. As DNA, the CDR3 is TGTGCCAGCAGCCTTCTGGGGGCCCAGGAAAACACCATATATTTT. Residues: CASSLLGAQENTIYF.

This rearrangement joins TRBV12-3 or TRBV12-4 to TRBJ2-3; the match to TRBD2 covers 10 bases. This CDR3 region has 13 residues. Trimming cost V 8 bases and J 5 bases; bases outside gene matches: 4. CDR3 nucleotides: TGTGCCAGCCAGCGGGGGGGCTTAGATACGCAGTATTTT. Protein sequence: CASQRGGLDTQYF.

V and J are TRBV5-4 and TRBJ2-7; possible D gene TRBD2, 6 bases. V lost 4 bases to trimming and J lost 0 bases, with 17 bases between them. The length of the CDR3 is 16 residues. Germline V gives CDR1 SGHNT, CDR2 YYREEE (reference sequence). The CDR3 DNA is TGTGCCAGCAGCGGGGGACTTCCCTTTAGCTCCTACGAGCAGTACTTC. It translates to CASSGGLPFSSYEQYF.

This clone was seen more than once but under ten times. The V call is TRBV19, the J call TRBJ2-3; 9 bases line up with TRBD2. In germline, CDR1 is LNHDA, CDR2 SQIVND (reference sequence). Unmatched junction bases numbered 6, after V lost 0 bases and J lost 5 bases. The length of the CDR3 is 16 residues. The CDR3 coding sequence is TGTGCCAGTAGTATAGAGGCGGGGGGGCTAATAGATACGCAGTATTTT. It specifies CASSIEAGGLIDTQYF.

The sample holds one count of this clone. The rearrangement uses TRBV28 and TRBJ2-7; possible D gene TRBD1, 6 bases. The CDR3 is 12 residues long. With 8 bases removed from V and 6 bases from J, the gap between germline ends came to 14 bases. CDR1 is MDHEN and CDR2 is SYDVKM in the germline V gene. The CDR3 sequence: CASLKQGSEQYF. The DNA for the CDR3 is TGTGCCAGCTTAAAACAGGGAAGCGAGCAGTACTTC. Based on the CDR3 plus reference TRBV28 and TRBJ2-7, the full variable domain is DVKVTQSSRYLVKRTGEKVFLECVQDMDHENMFWYRQDPGLGLRLIYFSYDVKMKEKGDIPEGYSVSREKKERFSLILESASTNQTSMYLCASLKQGSEQYFGPGTRLTVT.

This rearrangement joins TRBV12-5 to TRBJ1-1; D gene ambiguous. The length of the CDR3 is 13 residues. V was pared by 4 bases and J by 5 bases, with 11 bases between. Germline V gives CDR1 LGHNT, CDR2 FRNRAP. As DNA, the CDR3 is TGTGCTAGTGGTTGGGAGCTAGGGACTGAAGCTTTCTTT. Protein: CASGWELGTEAFF.

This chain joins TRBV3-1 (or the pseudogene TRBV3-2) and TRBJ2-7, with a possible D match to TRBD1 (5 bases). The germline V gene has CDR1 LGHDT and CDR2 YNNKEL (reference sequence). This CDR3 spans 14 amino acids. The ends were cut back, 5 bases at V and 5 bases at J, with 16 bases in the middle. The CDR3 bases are TGTGCCAGCAGCGAGCAGGGTAAGCGAGACGAGCAGTACTTC. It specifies CASSEQGKRDEQYF.

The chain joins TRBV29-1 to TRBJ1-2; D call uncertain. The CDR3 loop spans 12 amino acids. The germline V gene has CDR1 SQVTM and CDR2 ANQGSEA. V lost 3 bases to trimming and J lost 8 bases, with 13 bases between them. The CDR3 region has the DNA TGCAGCGTTGATGGGAGTCTAGGCGGCTACACCTTC. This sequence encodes CSVDGSLGGYTF. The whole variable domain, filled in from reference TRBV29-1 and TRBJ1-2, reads SAVISQKPSRDICQRGTSLTIQCQVDSQVTMMFWYRQQPGQSLTLIATANQGSEATYESGFVIDKFPISRPNLTFSTLTVSNMSPEDSSIYLCSVDGSLGGYTFGSGTRLTVV.

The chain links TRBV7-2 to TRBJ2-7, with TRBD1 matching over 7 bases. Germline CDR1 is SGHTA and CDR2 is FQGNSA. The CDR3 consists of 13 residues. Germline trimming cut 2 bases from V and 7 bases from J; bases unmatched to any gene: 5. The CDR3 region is CASSLQRRGEQYF. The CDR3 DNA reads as TGTGCCAGCAGCTTACAACGCAGGGGGGAGCAGTACTTC.

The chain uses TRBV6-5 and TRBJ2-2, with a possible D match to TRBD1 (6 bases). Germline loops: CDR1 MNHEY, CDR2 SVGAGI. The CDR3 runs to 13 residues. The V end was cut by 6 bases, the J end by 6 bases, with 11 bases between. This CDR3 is CASRDTGPGELFF. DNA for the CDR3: TGTGCCAGCAGAGATACAGGGCCCGGGGAGCTGTTTTTT.

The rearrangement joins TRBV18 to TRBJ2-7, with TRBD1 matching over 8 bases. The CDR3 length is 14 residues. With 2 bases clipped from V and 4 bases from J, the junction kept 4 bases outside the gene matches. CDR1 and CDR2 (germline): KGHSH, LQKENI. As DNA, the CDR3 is TGTGCCAGCTCACCAGAAACAGGGGGTTACGAGCAGTACTTC. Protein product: CASSPETGGYEQYF.

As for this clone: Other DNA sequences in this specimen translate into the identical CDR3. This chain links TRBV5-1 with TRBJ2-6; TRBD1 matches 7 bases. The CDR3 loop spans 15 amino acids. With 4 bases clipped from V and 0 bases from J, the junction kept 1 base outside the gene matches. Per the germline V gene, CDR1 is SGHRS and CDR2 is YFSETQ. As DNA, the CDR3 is TGCGCCAGCAGCGGGACAGTCTCTGGGGCCAACGTCCTGACTTTC. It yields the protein CASSGTVSGANVLTF.

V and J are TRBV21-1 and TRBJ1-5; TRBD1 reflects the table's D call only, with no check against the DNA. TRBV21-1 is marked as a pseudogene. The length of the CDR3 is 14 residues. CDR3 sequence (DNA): TGTGCCAGCAGCACCTGGACAGGCAATCAGCCCCAGCATTTT. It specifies CASSTWTGNQPQHF.

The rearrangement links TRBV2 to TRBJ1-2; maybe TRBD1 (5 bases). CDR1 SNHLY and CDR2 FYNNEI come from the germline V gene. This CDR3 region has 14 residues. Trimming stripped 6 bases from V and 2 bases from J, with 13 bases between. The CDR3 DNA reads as TGTGCCAGCAGAAGGCAGGGAGGCAACTATGGCTACACCTTC. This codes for CASRRQGGNYGYTF.

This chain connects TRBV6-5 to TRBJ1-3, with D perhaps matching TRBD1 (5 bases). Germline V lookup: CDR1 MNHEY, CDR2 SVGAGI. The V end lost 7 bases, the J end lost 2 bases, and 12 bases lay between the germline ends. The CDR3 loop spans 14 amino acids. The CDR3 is CASTRGGAGNTIYF. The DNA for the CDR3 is TGTGCCAGCACCCGCGGAGGGGCTGGAAACACCATATATTTT.

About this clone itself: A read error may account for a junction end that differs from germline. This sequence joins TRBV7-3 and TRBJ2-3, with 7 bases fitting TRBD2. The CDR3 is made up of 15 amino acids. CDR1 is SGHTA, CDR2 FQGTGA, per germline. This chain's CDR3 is CASSLTSVSTDTQYF. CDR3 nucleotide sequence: TGTGCCAGCAGCCTAACTAGCGTTAGCACAGATACGCAGTATTTT. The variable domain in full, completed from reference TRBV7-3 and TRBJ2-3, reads GAGVSQTPSNKVTEKGKYVELRCDPISGHTALYWYRQSLGQGPEFLIYFQGTGAADDSGLPNDRFFAVRPEGSVSTLKIQRTERGDSAVYLCASSLTSVSTDTQYFGPGTRLTVL.

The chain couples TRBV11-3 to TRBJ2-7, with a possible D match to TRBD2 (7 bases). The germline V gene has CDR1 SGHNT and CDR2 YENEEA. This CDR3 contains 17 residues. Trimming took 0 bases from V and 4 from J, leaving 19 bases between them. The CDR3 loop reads CASSLDPAGGRGYEQYF. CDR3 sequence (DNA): TGTGCCAGCAGCTTAGACCCAGCCGGGGGGCGCGGGTACGAGCAGTACTTC.

CDR3 bases: TGTGCCAGCGTTTTCGGCGGGGGGGCCGATGAGCAGTTCTTC. Its translation: CASVFGGGADEQFF. The chain couples TRBV6-5 to TRBJ2-1; 9 nucleotides line up with TRBD2. Germline CDR1 and CDR2: MNHEY and SVGAGI. V lost 8 bases, J lost 8 bases, and 10 bases stayed unmatched. The length of the CDR3 is 14 residues.

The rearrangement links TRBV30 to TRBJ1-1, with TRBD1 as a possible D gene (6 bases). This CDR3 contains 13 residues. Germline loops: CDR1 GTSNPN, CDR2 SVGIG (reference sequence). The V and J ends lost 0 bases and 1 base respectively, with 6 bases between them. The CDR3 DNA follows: TGTGCCTGGAGTGTCAGGGGGAACACTGAAGCTTTCTTT. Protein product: CAWSVRGNTEAFF.

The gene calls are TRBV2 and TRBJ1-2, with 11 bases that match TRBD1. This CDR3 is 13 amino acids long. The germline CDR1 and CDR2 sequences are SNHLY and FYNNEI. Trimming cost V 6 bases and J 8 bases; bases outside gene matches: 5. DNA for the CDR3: TGTGCCAGCAGCCCGGGACAGGGGGACGGCTACACCTTC. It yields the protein CASSPGQGDGYTF.

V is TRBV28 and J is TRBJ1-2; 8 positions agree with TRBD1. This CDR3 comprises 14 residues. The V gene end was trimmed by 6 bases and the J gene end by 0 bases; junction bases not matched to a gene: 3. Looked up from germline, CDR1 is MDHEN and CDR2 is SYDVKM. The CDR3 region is CASSQGQANYGYTF. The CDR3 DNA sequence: TGTGCCAGCAGCCAGGGACAGGCTAACTATGGCTACACCTTC.